This TCR beta chain was recorded in a study of blood T cells in healthy people across ages (dated by TCRdb to between 2015 and 2016). Study-level background: In model experiments, template switching captured roughly one uniquely barcoded TCR beta cDNA molecule for every two T cells. Two additional independent replicas of 1 million unique cDNA reads from the same blood draw were analyzed for two donors (one aged 18 to 30 and one aged 80 or older). The study measured age-related changes in TCR beta repertoire diversity using deep sequencing normalized with unique cDNA molecular identifiers. Four age groups were formed from the donors: young (average approximately 15 years), middle-aged (just under 40), aged (around 68) and long-lived (less than 85).

Points the paper makes about the study in general: Since profiling was done on bulk unsorted PBMCs, naive and antigen-experienced compartments could not be conclusively compared. As age increased, observed TCR beta diversity per million T cells dropped in a roughly linear way, and a significant reduction was already evident by age about 40. Estimates of total diversity from one million sequenced T cells were regarded as lower bounds and underestimates. Compared with the aged group, the long-lived group had more naive CD4+ T cells, fewer expanded clones and increased TCR diversity, a pattern suggesting age selection. The percentage of naive T cells measured by flow cytometry correlated strongly with observed TCR beta diversity. Because donor CMV infection status was unknown, age-related changes in expanded clonotypes were potentially confounded.

CDR1 and CDR2, looked up from the germline V gene, are SGDLS and YYNGEE. The CDR3 covers 16 residues, taking in both the cysteine and the phenylalanine. Just CDR3 DNA is preserved here, 48 bases in frame from base 1. V loses 4 bases of germline sequence and J loses 2 bases, and the interval between the two ends is 15 bases. This clonotype turned up a few times. This clone's antigen is unknown. Qualities for individual bases were not recorded, and no much larger clone is one base off. Donors were roughly 40 systemically healthy Caucasian individuals from Russia aged roughly 6 to 90 years. Each donor gave about 10 milliliters of peripheral blood, drawn into EDTA-treated Vacutainer tubes. PBMCs were isolated by Ficoll-Paque density-gradient centrifugation, with at least 6.5 million obtained per sample. Trizol reagent was used to extract total RNA from PBMCs, with at least 5 micrograms per sample. Naive CD45RAhigh/CD27high T cell percentages were measured by flow cytometry on a PBMC aliquot from every donor.

Library creation used 5' RACE. The data were produced on an Illumina HiSeq 2500. The second PCR ran for about 6 to 12 cycles and used a J-beta primer mix along with a sample-barcoded 5' primer. A template-switch 5' adaptor carrying 12 random nucleotides introduced a unique molecular identifier onto each TCR beta cDNA molecule. Each sample yielded at least 2.5 million CDR3-containing paired-end reads. First-strand cDNA synthesis was performed from all RNA using the Mint cDNA synthesis kit, with priming by a TRBC-specific oligonucleotide. Following uracil-DNA glycosylase treatment, a first 18-cycle PCR with universal primers M1SS and BC2_uni_R was performed on all cDNA. In the paper's pipeline: Normalization of each sample was performed by random selection of 1 million high-quality reads, each carrying a distinct molecular identifier. Reads sharing molecular identifiers were discarded rather than binned into consensus sequences. MiTCR, with a Q25 quality threshold and the strictest error-elimination algorithm, was used for CDR3 identification, clonotype clustering and error correction. Lower-bound total TCR beta diversity was estimated with a nonparametric unseen species model using Euler transformation. TCRdb took the public reads, trimmed them with fastp at Q25, ran MiXCR for clone calling and kept in-frame beta chains. All rows with the same CDR3 protein become a single entry with the most common DNA and genes. For this entry, the V and J calls and clone size follow TCRdb and not the study's own pipeline. The sample data list around 800,000 distinct CDR3 sequences, and around 25% of these were observed just once. Of the sample, over 2.5% falls within the top ten clones.

These same data were also listed under a study on T cells of mothers and their children. The second study's paper adds: The donors were nine systemically healthy Caucasian individuals, made up of three mothers and their six children. cDNA synthesis consumed the entire amount of extracted RNA, loaded at approximately 1.6 ug RNA in each 15 ul reaction. In the second PCR, sample barcodes and 2-4 random nucleotides were introduced via the M1S primer. Over 9.5 million TCR beta CDR3 reads were obtained for each mother, and around 3 million reads were obtained for each child. Thymic selection shapes the output of TCR recombination in a similar way in related and unrelated pairs, and inherited differences have a minor effect. Related mother-child pairs always showed normalized repertoire overlap that was slightly higher than in unrelated mother-child pairs, though the difference was never significant. No persistent microchimeric T cell clones were found, with a detection sensitivity of roughly 100 clones per million clonotypes. The study used deep NGS to compare TCR beta repertoires of mothers and children, seeking features distinguishing related mother-child pairs from unrelated individuals. The mean age was about 38 +/- 4 years for the mothers and about 12 +/- 4 years for the children. Libraries were sequenced on Illumina HiSeq 2000 with 100+100 nt paired-end reads after adapter ligation with NEBNext reagents. Mother and child libraries were prepared a month apart and sequenced in separate runs to prevent cross-contamination. For each donor, somewhere between about 450,000 and 2,000,000 distinct TCR beta clonotypes were identified. Naive TCR beta clonotypes were estimated from low-frequency clonotypes matched to each donor's FACS-determined naive share, without sorting.

The chain is made from TRBV9 and TRBJ1-4; perhaps TRBD1 is the D gene, with 6 bases matching. This TCR derives from a boy between 10 and 17 years old in good health. The sequenced sample was blood. The CDR3 reads CASSTEDGGTNEKLFF. The DNA sequence is given as TGTGCCAGCAGCACCGAGGACGGGGGCACTAATGAAAAACTGTTTTTT.